One and the same sample provided the 19 T cell receptor beta chains below, sequenced in a study of technical replicates of blood from a handful of donors (dated by TCRdb to about 2017). Libraries were constructed by the immunoSEQ multiplex PCR assay. The table was pulled from immuneACCESS by TCRdb, which kept in-frame rearrangements only. Such tables lose some clones; where checked, under half of the loss comes from unresolved V genes, and the rest has no known cause. This sample lists about 82,000 clones; just over 95% were detected once. 0.37% of the sample is taken by the ten largest. The source material was T cells isolated from PBMCs. The receptor set was obtained from a human donor in good health.

This chain connects TRBV2 to TRBJ2-7; D unclear. Germline CDR1 SNHLY, CDR2 FYNNEI. This CDR3 contains 15 residues. Trimming removed 11 bases from V and 2 bases from J, with 22 bases in between. CDR3 in DNA: TGTGCCGGCGCCCCAGGCCGCTCCCTCACCTACGAGCAGTACTTC. Translated: CAGAPGRSLTYEQYF.

The J gene is TRBJ2-3, the V gene TRBV5-4, with a tentative D call TRBD2 (5 bases). The V and J ends lost 0 bases and 5 bases respectively, with 13 bases between them. The CDR3 consists of 15 residues. Looked up from germline, CDR1 is SGHNT and CDR2 is YYREEE (reference sequence). CDR3 sequence: CASSLGGGSIDTQYF. CDR3 nucleotide sequence: TGTGCCAGCAGCTTGGGCGGCGGGTCTATAGATACGCAGTATTTT.

The chain couples TRBV18 to TRBJ2-3; D unresolved. This CDR3 contains 14 residues. V lost 3 bases and J 1 base, leaving 8 bases between the germline ends. Germline-derived CDR1 and CDR2 are KGHSH and LQKENI. The CDR3 nucleotides read TGTGCCAGCTCACCTCGGCAGGGCACAGATACGCAGTATTTT. Translation gives CASSPRQGTDTQYF.

The CDR3 region is CAWSVSLAGVGEQFF. CDR3 DNA sequence: TGTGCCTGGAGTGTCTCGCTAGCGGGAGTCGGTGAGCAGTTCTTC. The chain joins TRBV30 to TRBJ2-1, with TRBD2 identical over 10 bases. This CDR3 comprises 15 residues. V lost 0 bases, J lost 9 bases, and 8 bases stayed unmatched. Germline V gene sequence: CDR1 GTSNPN, CDR2 SVGIG (reference sequence).

The CDR3 nucleotides are TGTGCCAGCAGCTTGGAGATCGGGTACCAAGAGACCCAGTACTTC. Protein: CASSLEIGYQETQYF. The genes are TRBV5-4 and TRBJ2-5; D gene uncertain. Trimming shortened V by 0 bases and J by 0 bases, and 9 bases separated the two germline ends. Germline CDR1 is SGHNT and CDR2 is YYREEE (reference sequence). The CDR3 loop spans 15 amino acids.

This clone showed up just once. J is TRBJ1-1 and V is TRBV7-3; D unresolved. This CDR3 spans 13 amino acids. Germline loops: CDR1 SGHTA, CDR2 FQGTGA. V lost 3 bases and J 1 base, leaving 6 bases between the germline ends. As DNA, the CDR3 is TGTGCCAGCAGCTTCTCCGGGAACACTGAAGCTTTCTTT. Its protein product is CASSFSGNTEAFF.

The DNA for the CDR3 is TGTGCCAGCAGCAAGGGACAGGGGGAGGCCGGGGAGCTGTTTTTT. Its translation is CASSKGQGEAGELFF. The chain employs TRBV9 and TRBJ2-2; TRBD1 matches at 11 bases. V trimming: 4 bases; J trimming: 6 bases; junction bases outside the gene matches: 5. Germline CDR1 SGDLS, CDR2 YYNGEE. The CDR3 length is 15 residues.

This chain links TRBV9 with TRBJ2-7, with a possible D match to TRBD1 (5 bases). This CDR3 has 13 residues. Germline V lookup: CDR1 SGDLS, CDR2 YYNGEE. V shed 0 bases and J shed 5 bases, with 9 bases lying between them. The CDR3 loop is CASSVAVGDEQYF. CDR3 nucleotides: TGTGCCAGCAGCGTAGCCGTAGGGGACGAGCAGTACTTC.

V gene TRBV6-4 combines with J gene TRBJ1-1; weak D call: TRBD1 (5 bases). CDR1 and CDR2 (germline): MRHNA, SNTAGT. The CDR3 totals 14 residues. V was shortened by 8 bases and J by 4 bases, with 17 bases between the two germline ends. The CDR3 is CASRISGDGTEAFF. The CDR3 bases are TGTGCCAGCCGGATTTCGGGGGATGGCACTGAAGCTTTCTTT.

This clone was counted a few times. The gene calls are TRBV6-1 and TRBJ2-7, with TRBD2 identical over 8 bases. The CDR3 is 14 residues long. The junction had 4 bases not matched to a gene; V was cut back by 6 bases and J by 0 bases. CDR1 is MNHNS, CDR2 SASEGT, per germline. CDR3 DNA: TGTGCCAGCAGACTAGCGGAGAGCTCCTACGAGCAGTACTTC. Residues: CASRLAESSYEQYF.

The CDR3 is CASSFPGGNTEAFF. The CDR3 DNA sequence: TGTGCCAGCAGTTTCCCAGGGGGCAACACTGAAGCTTTCTTT. The rearrangement uses TRBV27 and TRBJ1-1, with TRBD1 identical over 8 bases. The length of the CDR3 is 14 residues. After removal of 3 bases from V and 2 bases from J, the junction contained 2 bases not matched to a gene. The germline V gene has CDR1 MNHEY and CDR2 SMNVEV (reference sequence).

This chain connects TRBV6-5 to TRBJ2-7; a possible D gene is TRBD2 (6 bases). CDR3 length: 16 residues. V gave up 0 bases and J gave up 2 bases, with 14 bases separating them. Germline V gene lookup returns CDR1 MNHEY and CDR2 SVGAGI. CDR3 residues: CASSYSSGTVPYEQYF. CDR3 bases: TGTGCCAGCAGTTACTCTAGCGGCACTGTACCCTACGAGCAGTACTTC.

This clone was detected only once. The rearrangement links TRBV19 to TRBJ1-5; maybe TRBD1 (5 bases). The germline V gene encodes CDR1 LNHDA and CDR2 SQIVND (reference sequence). The V end lost 0 bases, the J end lost 4 bases, and 16 bases lay between the germline ends. The CDR3 is 17 amino acids. The CDR3 loop reads CASSIDLIRTPNQPQHF. In DNA form, the CDR3 reads TGTGCCAGTAGTATAGATCTTATAAGGACACCTAATCAGCCCCAGCATTTT.

The chain carries TRBV5-6 and TRBJ2-5; 10 nucleotides line up with TRBD2. This CDR3 spans 16 amino acids. Germline-derived CDR1 and CDR2 are SGHDT and YYEEEE. Unmatched junction bases numbered 10, after V lost 4 bases and J lost 4 bases. CDR3 residues: CASSLLIAGGGETQYF. The CDR3 bases are TGTGCCAGCAGCCTTCTTATAGCGGGAGGCGGAGAGACCCAGTACTTC.

This chain connects TRBV10-3 to TRBJ1-3; a weak D match, TRBD1 (5 bases). The ends were cut back, 6 bases at V and 8 bases at J, with 14 bases in the middle. This CDR3 comprises 13 residues. Germline CDR1 reads ENHRY; CDR2 reads SYGVKD. The CDR3 DNA follows: TGTGCCATCAGCCTGGGAGGGGTGGACACCATATATTTT. Its protein is CAISLGGVDTIYF.

The J gene is TRBJ2-7, the V gene TRBV27; 8 bases match TRBD2. CDR3 length: 16 residues. Germline V gene lookup returns CDR1 MNHEY and CDR2 SMNVEV (reference sequence). Losses at the gene ends were 3 bases for V and 2 bases for J; bases not matched to a gene: 9. CDR3 bases: TGTGCCAGCAGTTTGAGTAGCGGGACTTTGACCTACGAGCAGTACTTC. It yields the protein CASSLSSGTLTYEQYF.

The chain employs TRBV7-3 and TRBJ2-1, with D possibly matching TRBD2 (6 bases). The CDR3 consists of 13 residues. V was pared by 3 bases and J by 6 bases, with 9 bases between. Germline CDR1 and CDR2: SGHTA and FQGTGA. The CDR3 region is CASSFGGSNEQFF. Here the CDR3 DNA reads TGTGCCAGCAGCTTCGGAGGGTCCAATGAGCAGTTCTTC.

Only one count was recorded for this clone. CDR3 DNA sequence: TGTGCCAGTAGGATTAATAGGGAGGAAAAACTGTTTTTT. The encoded protein is CASRINREEKLFF. V gene TRBV19 combines with J gene TRBJ1-4; D remains unclear. This CDR3 comprises 13 residues. Trimming cost V 6 bases and J 8 bases, with 13 bases left between them. CDR1 and CDR2 from the germline V gene are LNHDA and SQIVND (reference sequence).

This clone has more than one count but fewer than ten. The J gene is TRBJ1-1, the V gene TRBV7-2, with a possible D match to TRBD1 (6 bases). The CDR3 is made up of 14 amino acids. In germline, CDR1 is SGHTA, CDR2 FQGNSA. The V and J ends lost 5 bases and 1 base respectively, with 11 bases between them. The CDR3 DNA reads as TGTGCCAGCAGCCAAGACAGGCGGAACACTGAAGCTTTCTTT. The encoded protein is CASSQDRRNTEAFF.